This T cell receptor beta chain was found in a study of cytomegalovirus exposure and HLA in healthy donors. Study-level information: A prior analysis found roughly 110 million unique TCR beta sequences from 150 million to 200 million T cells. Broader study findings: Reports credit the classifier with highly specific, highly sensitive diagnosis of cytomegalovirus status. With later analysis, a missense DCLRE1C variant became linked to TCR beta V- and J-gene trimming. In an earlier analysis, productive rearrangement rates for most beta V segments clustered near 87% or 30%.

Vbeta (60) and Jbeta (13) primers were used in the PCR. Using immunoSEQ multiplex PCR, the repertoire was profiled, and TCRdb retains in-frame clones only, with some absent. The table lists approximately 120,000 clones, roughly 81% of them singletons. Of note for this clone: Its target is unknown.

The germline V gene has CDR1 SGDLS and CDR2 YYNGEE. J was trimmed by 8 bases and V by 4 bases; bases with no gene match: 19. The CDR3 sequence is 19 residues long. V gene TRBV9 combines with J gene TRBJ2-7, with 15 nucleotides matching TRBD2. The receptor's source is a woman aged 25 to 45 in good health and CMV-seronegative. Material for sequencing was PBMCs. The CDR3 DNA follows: TGTGCCAGCAGCCCCCTTGGATCCGGGACTAGCGGGGGGACCACTAAGCAGTACTTC. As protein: CASSPLGSGTSGGTTKQYF. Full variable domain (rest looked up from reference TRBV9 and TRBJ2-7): DSGVTQTPKHLITATGQRVTLRCSPRSGDLSVYWYQQSLDQGLQFLIQYYNGEERAKGNILERFSAQQFPDLHSELNLSSLELGDSALYFCASSPLGSGTSGGTTKQYFGPGTRLTVT.